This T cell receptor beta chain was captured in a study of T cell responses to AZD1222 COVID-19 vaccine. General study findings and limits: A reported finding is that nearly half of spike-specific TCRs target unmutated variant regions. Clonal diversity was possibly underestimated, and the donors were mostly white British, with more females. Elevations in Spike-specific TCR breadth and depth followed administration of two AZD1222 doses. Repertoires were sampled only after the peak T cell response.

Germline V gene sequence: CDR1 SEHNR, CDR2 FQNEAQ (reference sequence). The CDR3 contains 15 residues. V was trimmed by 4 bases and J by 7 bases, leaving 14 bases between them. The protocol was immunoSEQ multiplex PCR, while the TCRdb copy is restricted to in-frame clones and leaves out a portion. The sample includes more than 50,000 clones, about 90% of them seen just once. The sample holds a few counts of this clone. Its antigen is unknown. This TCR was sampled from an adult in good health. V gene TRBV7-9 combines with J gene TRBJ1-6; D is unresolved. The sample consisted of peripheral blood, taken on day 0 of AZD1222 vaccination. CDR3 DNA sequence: TGTGCCAGCAGCTCTGCCCTGAGTAGAAATTCACCCCTCCACTTT. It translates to CASSSALSRNSPLHF.